The subject of this entry is one T cell receptor (beta chain). What antigen it recognizes has not been identified. No much larger clonotype is one base removed from it; base qualities were not supplied. These data originate in a study of T cells in Graves' hyperthyroidism and ophthalmopathy (dated by TCRdb to about 2019). Looking at the study overall: Peripheral blood samples were taken at the time of initial diagnosis, prior to any treatment. To identify distinguishing TCR V-J signatures, a discovery cohort of some 100 patients was used, comprising 43 with Graves' ophthalmopathy and around 57 with stable Graves' hyperthyroidism. Prospective prediction of ophthalmopathy was tested in an independent validation cohort consisting of about 19 hyperthyroidism patients and around 17 patients who later progressed to ophthalmopathy. The 75 to 100 discovery patients were divided at random into training and test sets in a 7:3 ratio. Thyroid tissue and blood T-cell repertoires from six Graves' hyperthyroidism patients were also compared in the study. Once sampling was done, hyperthyroidism patients were given methimazole at a starting dose of 30 mg daily, whereas ophthalmopathy patients were given high-dose intravenous methylprednisolone. According to the paper, TCR Vbeta CDR3 sequencing was carried out on about 140 peripheral blood samples, which came from fewer than 50 ophthalmopathy, under 85 hyperthyroidism and roughly 17 progressor patients. On the study overall, not on this receptor specifically: No statistical method was used to set the sample size in advance, and investigators knew the group allocation. In validation, the model predicted progression to ophthalmopathy with roughly 66% sensitivity and approximately 74% specificity, a median of approximately 6.7 months before onset. A 13 V-J signature model separated ophthalmopathy from stable hyperthyroidism, with over 85% sensitivity and just under 84% specificity in cross-validation and 80%/75% in testing. Most expanded thyroid clonotypes (frequency above 0.001) were also detected in blood, a finding suggesting that blood repertoires may reflect thyroid immune responses.

TCR beta CDR3 regions were amplified from RNA transcripts. The TCR CDR3 was subjected to a first round of RT-PCR using the HTBI primer set and the Qiagen OneStep RT-PCR kit. Libraries were constructed in a second round of multiplex PCR, after which size selection and purification were performed. Libraries were sequenced paired-end with 100 bp reads on an Illumina HiSeq2000. As for the original processing: SOAPnuke was used to process the raw data, removing reads that contained adapters or uncalled bases, had a mean Phred below 15, or lacked an exact match to the constant primer or identifier. COPE v1.2.5 was used to merge high-quality paired reads, and clonotypes were defined as unique nucleotide sequences. Clonotypes were aligned to IMGT TRBV, TRBD and TRBJ reference segments using MiTCR v1.1. Analysis was restricted to V-J combinations with a frequency above 0.0001, which covered just over 98% of repertoires. The TCS score was defined as F50 (clonal expansion) divided by E x V (chaos), with BLOSUM62-based TCRdist calculated between CDR3 peptides within each V-J. Welch's t-statistics and random forest reduced some 510 V-J features to 10 to 15, which were used in a naive Bayes classifier (R e1071). In TCRdb, the public reads were trimmed at Q25 with fastp and aligned with MiXCR, with productive beta chains retained. Entries are consolidated by CDR3 protein sequence, retaining the most common genes and DNA. These V and J calls are TCRdb output, not the study's own analysis. The sample profile shows hundreds of thousands of distinct CDR3 sequences; around 17% of them were found once. Clones ranked in the top ten supply 18% of the sample.

A patient counted as having stable Graves' hyperthyroidism if no progression to ophthalmopathy occurred over 18 months of follow-up. The hyperthyroidism patients were between 18 and 65 years old and newly diagnosed, with a disease duration of less than 2 months. The study excluded patients with uncontrolled infections, other autoimmune diseases, pregnancy or lactation. Diagnoses were based on clinical symptoms, serum thyroxine and TRAb, thyroid ultrasound and orbital computed tomography. Ficoll-Paque density gradient centrifugation was used to isolate PBMCs from around 10 ml of fresh peripheral blood. Total RNA was extracted using Trizol reagent, and RNA quality was assessed on an Agilent 2100 Bioanalyzer. V is reduced by 2 bases and J by 8 bases, leaving a spacing of 13 bases between them. Spanning cysteine to phenylalanine, the CDR3 consists of 14 amino acids. Solely the CDR3 DNA is kept, with 42 bases framed from the first base. Based on the germline V gene (reference sequence), the CDR1 and CDR2 sequences are LNHDA and SQIVND.

The sequence was collected from a woman younger than 30 with Graves' hyperthyroidism. This chain is built from TRBV19 and TRBJ2-4, with the D gene not confidently named. The sequenced sample consisted of blood. The CDR3 region reads CASSIKNPPDIQYF. The DNA is TGTGCCAGTAGTATAAAAAACCCCCCGGACATTCAGTACTTC.